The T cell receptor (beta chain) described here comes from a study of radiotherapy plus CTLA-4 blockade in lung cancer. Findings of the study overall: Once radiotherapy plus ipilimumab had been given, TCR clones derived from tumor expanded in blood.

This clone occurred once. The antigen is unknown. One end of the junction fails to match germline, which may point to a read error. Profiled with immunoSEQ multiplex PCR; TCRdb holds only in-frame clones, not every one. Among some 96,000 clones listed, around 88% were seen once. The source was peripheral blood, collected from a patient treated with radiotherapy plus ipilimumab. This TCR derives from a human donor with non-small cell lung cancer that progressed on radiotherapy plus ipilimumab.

CDR3 nucleotide sequence: TGTGCCAGCAGCGTAGGGACTTCAGCGGGCACCGGGGGGCTGTTTTTT. The encoded protein is CASSVGTSAGTGGLFF. The V gene is TRBV9, the J gene TRBJ2-2; perhaps TRBD2 as D (6 bases). In germline, CDR1 is SGDLS, CDR2 YYNGEE. The CDR3 is 16 amino acids.